This record covers a single T cell receptor beta chain. Its antigen remains unidentified. Per-base qualities were not stored, and no clone one base away is much larger. This sample is part of a study of blood T cell repertoires in COVID-19 (dated by TCRdb to about 2020). Study-level background: Samples from collaborators originated in the United States, Italy and Spain and spanned both the acute and convalescent phases of COVID-19. The sample metadata nearly always contained a de-identified subject ID, COVID-19 status, age in years and sex. The samples were drawn from two sources: the first 160 participants of the ongoing ImmuneRACE study, and over 1,000 subjects contributed by 6 global collaborators. Subjects who had been exposed to COVID-19, were actively infected with it, or had recovered from it provided the deeply sampled blood TCRbeta repertoires that made up the dataset. The material from the prospective study consisted of cDNA or gDNA derived from T cells, B-cell-depleted T cells, or PBMCs. Where available, HLA class I and class II types were obtained from metadata supplied by the sample provider rather than from assay-based typing. The repertoires were released in a freely available public database intended as a resource for research on the immune response to SARS-CoV-2.

The CDR3 starts with the cysteine, ends with the phenylalanine, and has 15 residues. Only the CDR3 DNA stays, 45 bases, in frame from base 1. Reading the germline V gene gives CDR1 ENHRY and CDR2 SYGVKD. Trimming leaves V shorter by 7 bases and J shorter by 5 bases, with the junction holding 10 bases beyond the gene matches. Overall study outcomes, separate from this receptor: The amount of clinical and demographic metadata varied by source and participant and was provided uncurated.

The immunoSEQ Assay, a bias-controlled multiplex PCR, was used to amplify TCRbeta CDR3 regions from genomic DNA. Per the original workflow: The number of nucleated cells in each sample was estimated from the amplification of reference gene primers within the assay. To quantify the absolute abundance of each unique TCRbeta CDR3 rearrangement, sequence reads were collapsed and filtered. Productive Simpson clonality was computed per sample as the square root of Simpson's diversity index over productive rearrangements. TCRdb took over this immuneACCESS table, retaining in-frame rearrangements with V and J assigned. Such tables are incomplete; in checked studies, under half of the missing clones stem from an unresolved V gene, and the remainder is unexplained. That table gives V, J and clone size, and the DNA gave D and trimming. Across this sample there are 65,000 to 95,000 clones, with around 76% seen only once. The ten largest clonotypes hold 15% to 20% of the sample.

The collaborating institutions used their own protocols to collect whole blood in K2EDTA tubes. Collaborator samples were shipped for TCRbeta analysis as frozen whole blood, isolated PBMCs, or DNA extracted from either sample type. Sequenced sample: peripheral blood. The V and J genes are TRBV10-3 and TRBJ1-4, with TRBD1 matching 7 junction bases. The receptor was isolated from a human donor in a cohort sampled during active COVID-19. The CDR3 loop reads CAIKDIGTANEKLFF. The DNA reads as follows: TGTGCCATCAAGGATATCGGGACAGCAAATGAAAAACTGTTTTTT.